These 27 T cell receptor beta chains share one sample of origin, sequenced in a study of shared clonotypes between healthy human individuals. The method was immunoSEQ multiplex PCR; TCRdb's version includes in-frame clones alone and lacks a portion of them. The table shows around 1.5 million clones, with under 99% occurring only once. Sequencing was carried out using naive CD4+ T cells sorted from blood. Subset meaning: CD45RA+ positively selected. The receptors originated from a man in his thirties or forties in good health.

This sequence joins TRBV11-1 and TRBJ1-3; no clear D gene. Germline lookup yields CDR1 SGHAT and CDR2 FQDESV (reference sequence). The CDR3 covers 12 residues. V was trimmed by 1 base and J by 8 bases, leaving 6 bases between them. The chain's CDR3 is CASSLVADTIYF. The CDR3 nucleotides are TGTGCCAGCAGCTTAGTGGCGGACACCATATATTTT.

Of note for this clone: This sample also contains other DNA sequences that code for the same CDR3. The rearrangement joins TRBV5-1 to TRBJ1-4; 8 positions match TRBD1. CDR3 length equals 14 residues. Looked up from germline, CDR1 is SGHRS and CDR2 is YFSETQ. V lost 2 bases, J lost 5 bases, and 2 bases stayed unmatched. The CDR3 spells CASSFGQGNEKLFF. DNA for the CDR3: TGCGCCAGCAGCTTCGGACAGGGAAATGAAAAACTGTTTTTT.

This clone was observed a few times. The V and J genes are TRBV7-9 and TRBJ2-7; D is possibly TRBD2 (6 bases). The CDR3 consists of 16 residues. The germline V gene encodes CDR1 SEHNR and CDR2 FQNEAQ (reference sequence). Deletions cut 7 bases from V and 2 bases from J, with 21 bases between. The CDR3 region has the DNA TGTGCCAGCACCTCTGGACTTGGTAGCGGAGCCTACGAGCAGTACTTC. It translates to CASTSGLGSGAYEQYF. Using reference TRBV7-9 and TRBJ2-7 for the parts outside the CDR3, the full variable domain is DTGVSQNPRHKITKRGQNVTFRCDPISEHNRLYWYRQTLGQGPEFLTYFQNEAQLEKSRLLSDRFSAERPKGSFSTLEIQRTEQGDSAMYLCASTSGLGSGAYEQYFGPGTRLTVT.

The sample holds one count of this clone. This chain links TRBV27 with TRBJ2-4; 8 bases align to TRBD1. This CDR3 contains 15 residues. J lost 2 bases, V lost 4 bases, and 4 bases had no gene match. Germline V lookup: CDR1 MNHEY, CDR2 SMNVEV (reference sequence). The CDR3 DNA follows: TGTGCCAGCAGTTCACAGGGGGTGTCCAAAAACATTCAGTACTTC. This sequence encodes CASSSQGVSKNIQYF.

The CDR3 DNA sequence: TGTGCCAGTAGTATAGCTCCTAGCGGGAGCGAGCAGTACTTC. Protein: CASSIAPSGSEQYF. This chain uses TRBV19 with TRBJ2-7; TRBD2 agrees at 10 bases. CDR3 length: 14 amino acids. V lost 1 base to trimming and J lost 6 bases; unmatched junction nucleotides: 3. Germline V lookup: CDR1 LNHDA, CDR2 SQIVND (reference sequence).

Concerning this clone: Other nucleotide sequences in the sample specify the same CDR3. V usage is TRBV27 and J usage is TRBJ2-5; D is ambiguous. Germline V CDR1 and CDR2: MNHEY, SMNVEV (reference sequence). The CDR3 is made up of 11 amino acids. Trimming shortened V by 3 bases and J by 4 bases, and 3 bases separated the two germline ends. The CDR3 DNA follows: TGTGCCAGCAGTTTGGGAGAGACCCAGTACTTC. As protein: CASSLGETQYF.

The chain uses TRBV27 and TRBJ1-4; D unresolved. CDR1 and CDR2 from the germline V gene are MNHEY and SMNVEV (reference sequence). Between the trimmed V and J ends, which lost 5 bases and 0 bases, there was a span of 16 bases. The CDR3 contains 17 residues. CDR3 nucleotide sequence: TGTGCCAGCAGTCTCCGCTCGAGCCTTGCAACTAATGAAAAACTGTTTTTT. Its protein product is CASSLRSSLATNEKLFF.

The chain recombines TRBV9 with TRBJ2-2; the D is unclear. The germline gives CDR1 SGDLS, CDR2 YYNGEE. With 4 bases removed from V and 3 bases from J, the gap between germline ends came to 16 bases. CDR3 length: 16 amino acids. The CDR3 here is CASSPQIDLDTGELFF. CDR3 in DNA: TGTGCCAGCAGCCCTCAGATCGACTTAGACACCGGGGAGCTGTTTTTT. Variable domain in full (rest from reference TRBV9 and TRBJ2-2): DSGVTQTPKHLITATGQRVTLRCSPRSGDLSVYWYQQSLDQGLQFLIQYYNGEERAKGNILERFSAQQFPDLHSELNLSSLELGDSALYFCASSPQIDLDTGELFFGEGSRLTVL.

This clone has just one count. The chain recombines TRBV28 with TRBJ2-3; unclear D gene. CDR3 length equals 15 residues. Trimming left V 3 bases short and J 2 bases short, with 12 bases between. Per the germline V gene, CDR1 is MDHEN and CDR2 is SYDVKM. CDR3 loop: CASSFSAENTDTQYF. The CDR3, as DNA: TGTGCCAGCAGTTTTTCGGCGGAGAACACAGATACGCAGTATTTT.

This rearrangement joins TRBV9 to TRBJ2-1; D not certain. This CDR3 is built from 15 residues. Per the germline V gene, CDR1 is SGDLS and CDR2 is YYNGEE. V was cut by 0 bases and J by 6 bases, with 13 bases left in between. DNA of the CDR3: TGTGCCAGCAGCGTAGGGGTAGTTATCGGCAATGAGCAGTTCTTC. It translates to CASSVGVVIGNEQFF.

This clone was seen many times. This rearrangement joins TRBV28 to TRBJ2-7; the D is unclear. This CDR3 region has 13 residues. V was cut by 3 bases and J by 6 bases, with 12 bases left in between. Looked up from germline, CDR1 is MDHEN and CDR2 is SYDVKM. CDR3 loop: CASSLSVLGEQYF. The DNA of the CDR3 is TGTGCCAGCAGTTTGTCGGTTCTCGGCGAGCAGTACTTC. Combining the CDR3 with reference TRBV28 and TRBJ2-7 gives the whole variable domain DVKVTQSSRYLVKRTGEKVFLECVQDMDHENMFWYRQDPGLGLRLIYFSYDVKMKEKGDIPEGYSVSREKKERFSLILESASTNQTSMYLCASSLSVLGEQYFGPGTRLTVT.

The CDR3 loop is CASSLSAAVYNEQFF. CDR3 sequence (DNA): TGTGCCAGCAGCTTAAGTGCGGCAGTCTACAATGAGCAGTTCTTC. The gene calls are TRBV7-2 and TRBJ2-1; no clear D. CDR1 SGHTA and CDR2 FQGNSA come from the germline V gene. The CDR3 has 15 amino acids. V shed 2 bases and J shed 3 bases, with 11 bases lying between them.

V is TRBV10-1 and J is TRBJ2-3; tentative D call: TRBD1 (6 bases). This CDR3 has 16 amino acids. Germline lookup yields CDR1 WNHNN and CDR2 SYGVQD (reference sequence). V was shortened by 1 base and J by 6 bases, with 17 bases between the two germline ends. The CDR3 DNA follows: TGCGCCAGCAGTGAGTTAAGAACAGGGTCTTCGGATACGCAGTATTTT. This encodes CASSELRTGSSDTQYF.

The rearrangement links TRBV29-1 to TRBJ2-5; TRBD1 agrees at 9 bases. This CDR3 is built from 13 residues. The V gene end was trimmed by 6 bases and the J gene end by 5 bases; junction bases not matched to a gene: 7. CDR1 and CDR2 (germline): SQVTM, ANQGSEA. CDR3: CSVRDRAGETQYF. The CDR3 nucleotides read TGCAGCGTGCGGGACAGGGCGGGGGAGACCCAGTACTTC.

This chain joins TRBV27 and TRBJ2-1; TRBD2 aligns across 13 bases. The CDR3 has 19 amino acids. The germline CDR1 and CDR2 sequences are MNHEY and SMNVEV (reference sequence). Trimming removed 1 base from V and 12 bases from J; junction bases left unmatched: 18. The chain's CDR3 is CASSLYPPTTSGRAGGQFF. The CDR3 bases are TGTGCCAGCAGTTTATACCCTCCCACTACTAGCGGGAGGGCGGGGGGGCAGTTCTTC.

The chain couples TRBV6-1 to TRBJ1-2; D gene uncertain. This CDR3 contains 12 residues. From germline, CDR1 is MNHNS and CDR2 SASEGT. V dropped 6 bases and J dropped 4 bases, with 9 bases sitting between them. CDR3 loop: CASSDVTYGYTF. Here the CDR3 DNA reads TGTGCCAGCAGCGACGTCACCTATGGCTACACCTTC.

The V and J genes are TRBV9 and TRBJ2-1, with TRBD2 matching 13 bases. Looked up from germline, CDR1 is SGDLS and CDR2 is YYNGEE. This CDR3 region has 16 residues. The V gene end was trimmed by 0 bases and the J gene end by 9 bases; junction bases not matched to a gene: 6. CDR3 sequence reads: CASSVGETSGRSEQFF. The DNA for the CDR3 is TGTGCCAGCAGCGTAGGAGAGACTAGCGGGAGGTCTGAGCAGTTCTTC.

The chain uses TRBV28 and TRBJ2-3; the match to TRBD2 covers 10 bases. V shed 4 bases and J 3 bases; nucleotides not matched to a gene: 10. CDR1 MDHEN and CDR2 SYDVKM come from the germline V gene. The CDR3 consists of 17 residues. CDR3 nucleotide sequence: TGTGCCAGCAGTTCCGCACGGACTAGCGGCTATACAGATACGCAGTATTTT. Translated: CASSSARTSGYTDTQYF.

CDR3 region: CSVGTLRQGLAEAFF. The DNA for the CDR3 is TGCAGCGTTGGGACCCTCCGACAGGGTCTGGCTGAAGCTTTCTTT. The chain recombines TRBV29-1 with TRBJ1-1, with TRBD1 identical over 7 bases. The CDR3 consists of 15 residues. The V and J ends lost 4 bases and 6 bases, in that order; junction bases with no gene match: 14. CDR1 is SQVTM and CDR2 is ANQGSEA in the germline V gene.

To note about this clone: This sample includes further DNA sequences coding for the same CDR3. The rearrangement uses TRBV7-9 and TRBJ1-5; D ambiguous. Trimming took off 3 bases at V and 4 bases at J, with 4 bases between the two ends. Germline V CDR1 and CDR2: SEHNR, FQNEAQ (reference sequence). The CDR3 consists of 12 residues. The CDR3 DNA reads as TGTGCCAGCAGCTTTAGGAATCAGCCCCAGCATTTT. It translates to CASSFRNQPQHF. Full variable domain (rest looked up from reference TRBV7-9 and TRBJ1-5): DTGVSQNPRHKITKRGQNVTFRCDPISEHNRLYWYRQTLGQGPEFLTYFQNEAQLEKSRLLSDRFSAERPKGSFSTLEIQRTEQGDSAMYLCASSFRNQPQHFGDGTRLSIL.

The CDR3 reads CAWSEQFYEQYF. In DNA, the CDR3 is TGTGCCTGGAGCGAGCAGTTCTACGAGCAGTACTTC. This rearrangement joins TRBV30 to TRBJ2-7; D unresolved. V was clipped by 3 bases and J by 3 bases, with 9 bases between them. The CDR3 spans 12 residues. Germline V gene data show CDR1 as GTSNPN and CDR2 as SVGIG (reference sequence).

V usage is TRBV5-1 and J usage is TRBJ2-2, with unresolved D. Trimming removed 0 bases at V and 0 bases at J, with 9 bases between. Germline loops: CDR1 SGHRS, CDR2 YFSETQ. The CDR3 contains 16 residues. The DNA for the CDR3 is TGCGCCAGCAGCTTGGAGGGTCCCCCGAACACCGGGGAGCTGTTTTTT. This sequence encodes CASSLEGPPNTGELFF.

The chain is built from TRBV5-1 and TRBJ2-3; 12 bases fit TRBD2. The CDR3 runs to 18 residues. Germline trimming cut 1 base from V and 0 bases from J; bases unmatched to any gene: 6. The V gene's germline CDR1 is SGHRS and CDR2 YFSETQ. The CDR3 region has the DNA TGCGCCAGCAGCTTGCCTAGCGGGAGGGCAAGTAGCACAGATACGCAGTATTTT. Its translation is CASSLPSGRASSTDTQYF.

The chain has TRBV5-4 and TRBJ1-2; D remains unclear. CDR3 size: 13 residues. Germline assignment: CDR1 SGHNT and CDR2 YYREEE (reference sequence). V was shortened by 3 bases and J by 3 bases, with 9 bases between the two germline ends. The DNA for the CDR3 is TGTGCCAGCAGCTCTCCGGGAGACTATGGCTACACCTTC. Its translation: CASSSPGDYGYTF.

This CDR3 is CAISEGTASYEQYF. The CDR3 region has the DNA TGTGCCATCAGTGAAGGGACAGCCTCCTACGAGCAGTACTTC. The rearrangement joins TRBV10-3 to TRBJ2-7, with 7 bases that match TRBD1. CDR1 ENHRY and CDR2 SYGVKD come from the germline V gene. The CDR3 is 14 amino acids. V dropped 3 bases and J dropped 0; count of bases not matched to a gene: 2.

CDR3: CASSFLSASGGNEQFF. CDR3 nucleotide sequence: TGTGCCAGCAGTTTTCTTTCGGCTAGCGGGGGCAATGAGCAGTTCTTC. The chain is built from TRBV28 and TRBJ2-1; 10 bases fit TRBD2. Germline V CDR1 and CDR2: MDHEN, SYDVKM. V shed 3 bases and J 6 bases; nucleotides not matched to a gene: 8. This CDR3 region has 16 residues.

The chain uses TRBV6-5 and TRBJ1-2; D call uncertain. Deletions cut 1 base from V and 6 bases from J, with 9 bases between. Germline CDR1 and CDR2: MNHEY and SVGAGI. The CDR3 is made up of 13 amino acids. For the CDR3, the DNA is TGTGCCAGCAGTTACTTGGGCGTGGATGGCTACACCTTC. As protein: CASSYLGVDGYTF.